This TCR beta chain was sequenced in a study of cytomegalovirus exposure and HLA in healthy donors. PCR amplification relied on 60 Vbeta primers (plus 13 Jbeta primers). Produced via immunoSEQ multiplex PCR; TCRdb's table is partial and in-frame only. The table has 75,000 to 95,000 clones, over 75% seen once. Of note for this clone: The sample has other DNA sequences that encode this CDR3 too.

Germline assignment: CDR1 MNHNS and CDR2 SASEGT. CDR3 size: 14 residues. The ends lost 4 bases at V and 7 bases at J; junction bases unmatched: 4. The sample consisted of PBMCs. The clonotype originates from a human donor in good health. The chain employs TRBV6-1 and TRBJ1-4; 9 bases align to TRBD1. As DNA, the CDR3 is TGTGCCAGCAGTGTAGGACAGGGGAGTGAAAAACTGTTTTTT. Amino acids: CASSVGQGSEKLFF.